The clone carrying this T cell receptor (beta chain) was counted between two and nine times. Its target is not known. The data were taken from a study of T cells in Graves' hyperthyroidism and ophthalmopathy. Study-wide points: Model predictions of ophthalmopathy came a median approximately 6 months before onset. A model of 13 V-J pairs discriminated ophthalmopathy from stable hyperthyroidism.

Disease duration was under 3 months in the ophthalmopathy patients, who also had a Clinical Activity Score of at least 3 and a NOSPECS grade of at least 4. This sample holds PBMCs from roughly 10 ml fresh peripheral blood. Germline CDR1 reads ENHRY; CDR2 reads SYGVKD. This CDR3 is 12 amino acids long. V was trimmed by 11 bases and J by 6 bases, leaving 14 bases between them. The CDR3 regions of TCR beta were amplified from RNA transcripts. In the first-round RT-PCR of the TCR CDR3, the HTBI primer set was used. TCRdb independently ran MiXCR on the multiplex PCR reads; one entry per CDR3 protein. The table has 400,000 or so distinct CDR3 sequences, roughly an eighth seen once.

Specimen: blood. The receptor comes from a middle-aged man with Graves' ophthalmopathy. V is TRBV10-3 and J is TRBJ2-1, with no clear D. Written as DNA, the CDR3 is TGTGCCTCCAAAAGCCCCCTCAATGAGCAGTTCTTC. Translated: CASKSPLNEQFF.